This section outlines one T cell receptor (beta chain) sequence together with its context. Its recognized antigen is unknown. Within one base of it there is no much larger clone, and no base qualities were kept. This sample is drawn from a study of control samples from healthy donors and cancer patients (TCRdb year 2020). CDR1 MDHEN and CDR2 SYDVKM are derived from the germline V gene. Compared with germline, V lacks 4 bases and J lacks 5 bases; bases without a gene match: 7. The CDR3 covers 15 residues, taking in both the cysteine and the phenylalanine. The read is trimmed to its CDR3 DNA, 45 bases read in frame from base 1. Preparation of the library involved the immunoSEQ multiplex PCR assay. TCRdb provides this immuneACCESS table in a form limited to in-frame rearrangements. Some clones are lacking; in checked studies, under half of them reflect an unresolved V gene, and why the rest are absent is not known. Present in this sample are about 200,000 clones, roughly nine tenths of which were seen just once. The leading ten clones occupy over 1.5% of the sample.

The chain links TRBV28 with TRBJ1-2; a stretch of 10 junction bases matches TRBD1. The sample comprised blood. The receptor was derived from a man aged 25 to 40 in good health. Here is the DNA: TGTGCCAGCAGTTCCGGGACAGGGGAATTGTATGGCTACACCTTC. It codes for CASSSGTGELYGYTF.